The rows below give T cell receptor beta chains drawn from one sample of a study of monozygotic twins with inflammatory bowel disease. No DNA is given; TCRdb re-called the 5' RACE reads and lists each CDR3 protein once. The sample includes about 420,000 distinct CDR3 sequences. The sample comprised blood. These receptor sequences come from a human donor with ulcerative colitis or Crohn's disease, or a healthy co-twin of an affected twin (not recorded which). The CDR3 runs from the conserved cysteine through the conserved F or W.

>TRBV11-2|TRBJ2-1
CASSLRTAEQFF
>TRBV20-1|TRBJ2-5
CSARDRPPVATQYF
>TRBV7-2|TRBJ2-5
CASSLAALPQYF
>TRBV20-1|TRBJ1-1
CSATNELGDAFF
>TRBV7-3|TRBJ1-4
CASSLRGAVGEKLFF
>TRBV29-1|TRBJ2-7
CSVDASGAYEQYF
>TRBV6-1|TRBJ1-3
CASNDQGFGNTIYF
>TRBV2|TRBJ2-3
CASSNGGAVTDTQYF
>TRBV5-1|TRBJ2-7
CASSSETVVFYEQYF
>TRBV28|TRBJ2-7
CASSGELPNSYEQYF
>TRBV20-1|TRBJ2-7
CSASKYLGPYEQYF
>TRBV20-1|TRBJ1-5
CSATAGVNQPQHF
>TRBV4-2|TRBJ2-5
CASSQEPRGPQETQYF
>TRBV12-5|TRBJ2-2
CASRSGGAGGELFF
>TRBV5-6|TRBJ2-1
CASSQLIAGGLLLYNEQFF
>TRBV28|TRBJ1-5
CASSLGQGGTPQHF
>TRBV4-1|TRBJ2-5
CASSQAGQGNRETQYF
>TRBV21-1|TRBJ2-7
CASNPERGLYF
>TRBV5-8|TRBJ2-5
CASNFAVETQYF
>TRBV24-1|TRBJ2-1
CATSDPGRHEQFF
>TRBV27|TRBJ1-4
CASSSTGATNEKLFF
>TRBV4-2|TRBJ2-5
CASSQSTLSTSWETQYF
>TRBV6-1|TRBJ2-3
CASSRSGVPSTDTQYF
>TRBV28|TRBJ1-5
CASRDPGTDLYQPQHF
>TRBV28|TRBJ1-2
CASSAGGASYTF
>TRBV6-1|TRBJ2-1
CASSRLAGAEQFF
>TRBV5-6|TRBJ1-3
CASSFQGAIGNTIYF
>TRBV7-2|TRBJ1-5
CASSTGQKGQPQHF
>TRBV6-5|TRBJ2-1
CASRALNEQFF
>TRBV28|TRBJ2-5
CASSLGGAVGQETQYF
>TRBV5-1|TRBJ2-7
CASTRDWSSEQYF
>TRBV12-3/TRBV12-4|TRBJ1-1
CASRSQGVVGTEAFF
>TRBV12-3/TRBV12-4|TRBJ2-1
CASRGDGTLFEQFF
>TRBV28|TRBJ1-2
CASSWWGRINYGYTF
>TRBV12-3/TRBV12-4|TRBJ1-6
CASSFSGGNSPLHF
>TRBV28|TRBJ2-7
CASSYTSAGTYEQYF
>TRBV7-9|TRBJ2-5
CASSYGRQQETQYF
>TRBV5-1|TRBJ1-3
CASSLWPVSSGNTIYF
>TRBV28|TRBJ1-5
CASSRRGIPNQPQHF
>TRBV5-4|TRBJ1-2
CASSQGSLLYGYTF
>TRBV20-1|TRBJ2-1
CSASGTSGNPDEQFF
>TRBV12-3/TRBV12-4|TRBJ1-4
CASSLKVGRSTNEKLFF
>TRBV14|TRBJ2-1
CASSLTESNYNEQFF
>TRBV20-1|TRBJ1-6
CSARRLKNSDSPLHF
>TRBV7-2|TRBJ2-7
CASSPLRGYEQYF
>TRBV5-1|TRBJ1-6
CASSRSGTVPSYNSPLHF
>TRBV27|TRBJ1-2
CASSLSTPRQGYGYTF
>TRBV14|TRBJ2-3
CASSPKGTSGKITDTQYF
>TRBV10-3|TRBJ2-3
CAISESEAGSGTQYF
>TRBV3-1|TRBJ1-2
CASSQDWRGLGGYTF
>TRBV20-1|TRBJ2-7
CSASRDSSYEQYF
>TRBV5-4|TRBJ1-2
CASNVDSNYGYTF
>TRBV27|TRBJ2-3
CASSWQGAGTDTQYF
>TRBV4-1|TRBJ2-7
CASSQAFGVGGQYF
>TRBV20-1|TRBJ1-5
CSARDPLRGLGGNQPQHF
>TRBV24-1|TRBJ1-1
CATRGNQGLTEAFF
>TRBV27|TRBJ1-1
CASSSYTENTEAFF
>TRBV19|TRBJ1-1
CASSTGQKSTEAFF
>TRBV19|TRBJ2-6
CASRPGNSGANVLTF